The TCR beta chain described here comes from a study of cytomegalovirus exposure and HLA in healthy donors. Findings and limits, study-wide: In a later analysis, TCR beta V- and J-gene trimming showed a link to a missense DCLRE1C variant. Through in vitro validation, three CMV-associated chains were shown to be specific for CMV antigens.

The PCR employed 60 Vbeta primers together with 13 Jbeta primers. Data came from immunoSEQ multiplex PCR; TCRdb stores just in-frame clones and leaves some out. Of 130,000 or so clones in the sample, about four fifths are singletons; the top ten hold under 6%. This clone was observed a few times. Its antigen is unknown. V was pared by 1 base and J by 6 bases, with 8 bases of the junction left unmatched. The germline V gene encodes CDR1 SGHDN and CDR2 FVKESK. The CDR3 has 16 amino acids. The source material was PBMCs. The chain is built from TRBV14 and TRBJ2-2; 7 bases align to TRBD1. The TCR was taken from a man aged 25-40 years in good health and CMV-seronegative. The CDR3 protein is CASSQVGQALPGELFF. CDR3 sequence (DNA): TGTGCCAGCAGCCAAGTAGGACAGGCCCTCCCCGGGGAGCTGTTTTTT.